Listed below are T cell receptor beta chains from one sample, sequenced in a study of cytomegalovirus exposure and HLA in healthy donors. Clones were read by immunoSEQ multiplex PCR, and TCRdb kept only the in-frame ones, dropping some. The data show about 140,000 clones, with 70% to 85% seen just once and around a tenth held by the top ten. Sequencing input: PBMCs. The receptors stem from an older woman in good health and CMV-seropositive. Each CDR3 is given with its conserved first and last residue. The D gene is left open where the match is weak. Size tells how often a clone was seen (once, few, many) or the class of an expanded clone, and some rows leave it out.

TRBV9,.,.,TRBJ2-5,TGTGCCAGCAACCCGAAGGGGTTACAAGAGACCCAGTACTTC,CASNPKGLQETQYF
TRBV7-6,.,.,TRBJ2-7,TGTGCCAGCAGCCCTCTAGCGTCGACGGGGGAGCAGTACTTC,CASSPLASTGEQYF
TRBV9,TRBD2,.,TRBJ2-1,TGTGCCAGCAGCGTAGCTACTAGCGGGGGCAATGAGCAGTTCTTC,CASSVATSGGNEQFF
TRBV7-9,.,.,TRBJ1-5,TGTGCCAGCAGCCAACAGGGCAATCAGCCCCAGCATTTT,CASSQQGNQPQHF
TRBV6-6,.,once,TRBJ1-5,TGTGCCAGATCCGGGGGACCGGATCAGCCCCAGCATTTT,CARSGGPDQPQHF
TRBV28,TRBD1,once,TRBJ1-2,TGTGCCAGCAGTCCGACAGGGTCCTATGGCTACACCTTC,CASSPTGSYGYTF
TRBV9,TRBD2,.,TRBJ2-1,TGTGCCAGCAGCGCCACGACTAGCGGGACTTACAATGAGCAGTTCTTC,CASSATTSGTYNEQFF
TRBV4-3,.,few,TRBJ2-2,TGCGCCAGCAGCCAAGATTGGAGGCCGGGATCCGGGGAGCTGTTTTTT,CASSQDWRPGSGELFF
TRBV9,.,.,TRBJ2-3,TGTGCCAGCAGCCTGAGTCCCCGCACAGATACGCAGTATTTT,CASSLSPRTDTQYF
TRBV7-2,.,.,TRBJ1-5,TGTGCCAGCAGTCCAACGAGGGGGGGTCAGCCCCAGCATTTT,CASSPTRGGQPQHF
TRBV6-5,TRBD2,.,TRBJ2-3,TGTGCCAGCAGTTACTGGCGACTAGCCTGTACAGATACGCAGTATTTT,CASSYWRLACTDTQYF
TRBV2,.,once,TRBJ1-4,TGTGCCAGCAGGCCCGAGCGGGGTAATGAAAAACTGTTTTTT,CASRPERGNEKLFF
TRBV5-1,TRBD1,.,TRBJ1-1,TGCGCCAGCAGACGACAGGGAGAGAACACTGAAGCTTTCTTT,CASRRQGENTEAFF
TRBV30,.,once,TRBJ1-2,TGTGCCTGGAGTGTACGGGACACCTCCTGCACCTTC,CAWSVRDTSCTF
TRBV2,.,.,TRBJ2-1,TGTGCCACCTATCCGGGACACCTTTCGGATGAGCAGTTCTTC,CATYPGHLSDEQFF
TRBV2,TRBD2,.,TRBJ2-2,TGTGCCAGCAGGGAGACTAGCGCGAACACCGGGGAGCTGTTTTTT,CASRETSANTGELFF
TRBV7-2,.,once,TRBJ2-1,TGTGCCAGCAGCTTAAGCTATGAGCAGTTCTTC,CASSLSYEQFF
TRBV19,.,once,TRBJ2-7,TGTGCCAGTAGTCCTTTCGGCGGGTCCTACGAGCAGTACTTC,CASSPFGGSYEQYF
TRBV27,TRBD2,.,TRBJ2-1,TGTGCCAGCAGTACTAGCGGGACCTACAATGAGCAGTTCTTC,CASSTSGTYNEQFF
TRBV5-1,.,.,TRBJ2-5,TGCGCCAGCAGACAGCAACTAGCAGGGCAAGAGACCCAGTACTTC,CASRQQLAGQETQYF
TRBV5-8,.,.,TRBJ2-1,TGTGCCAGCAGTGCGGGTGGCTGGGCCTACAATGAGCAGTTCTTC,CASSAGGWAYNEQFF
TRBV5-6,.,.,TRBJ2-5,TGTGCCAGCAGCTGGGGCGCAGAAGAGACCCAGTACTTC,CASSWGAEETQYF
TRBV7-9,.,.,TRBJ2-2,TGTGCCAGCAGCTTAGTGATACAGGGTGGCACCGGGGAGCTGTTTTTT,CASSLVIQGGTGELFF
TRBV6-1,.,.,TRBJ2-5,TGTGCCAGCAGCCCAACTAGCTTGGAGACCCAGTACTTC,CASSPTSLETQYF
TRBV7-9,.,.,TRBJ1-1,TGTGCCAGCAGGGACAGTCGCTGGAGTATGAACACTGAAGCTTTCTTT,CASRDSRWSMNTEAFF
TRBV10-3,.,.,TRBJ1-5,TGTGCCATCAGGGGGGGGAGCAATCAGCCCCAGCATTTT,CAIRGGSNQPQHF
TRBV9,.,once,TRBJ2-2,TGTGCCAGCAGCGTAGATGAACTTTGGAGGACCGGGGAGCTGTTTTTT,CASSVDELWRTGELFF
TRBV28,.,.,TRBJ1-4,TGTGCCAGCAGTCATATAGGTGGGGGCACAGGTGAAAAACTGTTTTTT,CASSHIGGGTGEKLFF
TRBV7-9,TRBD2,.,TRBJ2-3,TGTGCCAGCAGCTTGATCGGGAGGGCCCTCGATACGCAGTATTTT,CASSLIGRALDTQYF
TRBV5-1,.,.,TRBJ2-1,TGCGCCAGCAAGACTAACACCTACAATGAGCAGTTCTTC,CASKTNTYNEQFF
TRBV11-1,TRBD2,.,TRBJ2-3,TGTGCCAGCAGATCCAGAAGACTAGCGGGAGCCCACACAGATACGCAGTATTTT,CASRSRRLAGAHTDTQYF
TRBV15,TRBD2,.,TRBJ2-3,TGTGCCACCAGCAGAGGACGAGGAAGCGGGATGAGCACAGATACGCAGTATTTT,CATSRGRGSGMSTDTQYF
TRBV5-1,.,.,TRBJ2-7,TGCGCCAGCAGTGAGCATTACGAGCAGTACTTC,CASSEHYEQYF
TRBV6-7,TRBD2,.,TRBJ2-1,TGTGCCAGCAGTTCCCGACTAGCGGGAGCGGATGAGCAGTTCTTC,CASSSRLAGADEQFF
TRBV27,TRBD2,.,TRBJ2-5,TGTGCCAGCAGTTGGCGGGGGGGCCAAGAGACCCAGTACTTC,CASSWRGGQETQYF
TRBV4-3,.,.,TRBJ2-5,TGCGCCAGCAGCCGGCGGGAACAAGAGACCCAGTACTTC,CASSRREQETQYF
TRBV28,.,.,TRBJ1-2,TGTGCCAGCAGTTCTACAGGACAACTCGTCCGTGGCTACACCTTC,CASSSTGQLVRGYTF
TRBV7-2,.,.,TRBJ2-1,TGTGCCAGCAGCTTAGGGTATCGAGGGGGATCCTACAATGAGCAGTTCTTC,CASSLGYRGGSYNEQFF
TRBV11-2,TRBD2,once,TRBJ2-3,TGTGCCAGCAGCATGGGACTAGCGGGAGTGGCAGATACGCAGTATTTT,CASSMGLAGVADTQYF
TRBV19,.,.,TRBJ2-3,TGTGCCAGTAGTATGGGGGGCGCGGGGGAAGATACGCAGTATTTT,CASSMGGAGEDTQYF
TRBV2,.,.,TRBJ2-2,TGTGCCAGCAGGCTAAACCCACCCGGGGAGCTGTTTTTT,CASRLNPPGELFF
TRBV10-3,.,.,TRBJ2-2,TGTGCCACACACAGGGAACCAAACACCGGGGAGCTGTTTTTT,CATHREPNTGELFF
TRBV6-5,.,.,TRBJ2-5,TGTGCCAGCAGTTACTCGCCGGTAGAAGAGACCCAGTACTTC,CASSYSPVEETQYF
TRBV28,TRBD1,.,TRBJ2-2,TGTGCCAGCAGTCAGACCGGGACAGTTAACACCGGGGAGCTGTTTTTT,CASSQTGTVNTGELFF
TRBV6-1,TRBD2,.,TRBJ2-1,TGTGCCAGCCGGGGGGATCTAAGCTCCTACAATGAGCAGTTCTTC,CASRGDLSSYNEQFF
TRBV4-3,.,.,TRBJ2-3,TGCGCCAGCAGCCTTAGTGCGGGATTTGACACAGATACGCAGTATTTT,CASSLSAGFDTDTQYF
TRBV30,TRBD1,once,TRBJ2-7,TGTGCCTGGAGGGGCCCGGGACAGGGGTCCTACGAGCAGTACTTC,CAWRGPGQGSYEQYF
TRBV7-9,TRBD2,.,TRBJ2-7,TGTGCCAGCAGCTTAGGGTGGATTGGGCGGGAGAACTACGAGCAGTACTTC,CASSLGWIGRENYEQYF
TRBV7-3,.,.,TRBJ2-3,TGTGCCAGCAGCCGCAGGGTATCAAGCACAGATACGCAGTATTTT,CASSRRVSSTDTQYF
TRBV28,TRBD1,.,TRBJ2-3,TGTGCCAGCAATGAAGGGGGCGATAGCACAGATACGCAGTATTTT,CASNEGGDSTDTQYF
TRBV7-9,.,.,TRBJ2-3,TGTGCCAGCAGCCCCCAGGGCCCGTTTGGCTTCGCAGATACGCAGTATTTT,CASSPQGPFGFADTQYF
TRBV4-3,TRBD2,once,TRBJ2-7,TGCGCCAGCAGCCAAGATGGGAGGGCCGAGCAGTACTTC,CASSQDGRAEQYF
TRBV2,.,.,TRBJ1-5,TGTGCCAGCAGTGAAGAAGGGGTTCAGCCCCAGCATTTT,CASSEEGVQPQHF
TRBV9,TRBD1,.,TRBJ2-7,TGTGCCAGCAGCCCTACGGACAGGGTCCACGAGCAGTACTTC,CASSPTDRVHEQYF
TRBV7-9,TRBD2,.,TRBJ2-1,TGTGCCAGCAGCTTTCGGGGGGTCATCAACAATGAGCAGTTCTTC,CASSFRGVINNEQFF